The 10 T cell receptor beta chains reported below all come from one sample, sequenced in a study of cytomegalovirus exposure and HLA in healthy donors. Both 60 Vbeta primers and 13 Jbeta primers went into the PCR. Measured with immunoSEQ multiplex PCR; TCRdb has only the in-frame clones, and not every one. The sample records around 120,000 clones, around 84% being singletons. Sequencing was performed on PBMCs. The receptor source for this set is a man between 18 and 29 years old in good health and CMV-seronegative.

The chain employs TRBV7-8 and TRBJ1-3; no clear D. CDR3 length equals 13 residues. CDR1 SGHVS and CDR2 FQNEAQ come from the germline V gene. V was clipped by 0 bases and J by 4 bases, with 4 bases between them. CDR3 in amino acids: CASSLAAGNTIYF. CDR3 DNA: TGTGCCAGCAGCTTAGCAGCAGGAAACACCATATATTTT.

This clone was seen a few times. This chain links TRBV21-1 with TRBJ1-4. TRBV21-1 constitutes a pseudogene. This CDR3 contains 17 residues. CDR3 DNA sequence: TGTGCCAGCAGCACTGAGAGGGAAAGAGCAACTAATGAAAAACTGTTTTTT. Translation: CASSTERERATNEKLFF.

The chain links TRBV12-5 to TRBJ2-1; 10 bases align to TRBD2. Germline trimming cut 6 bases from V and 5 bases from J; bases unmatched to any gene: 10. Per the germline V gene, CDR1 is LGHNT and CDR2 is FRNRAP. The CDR3 spans 16 residues. The CDR3 DNA follows: TGTGCTAGTGGCCCTCCCCTAGCGGGGGCCGACAATGAGCAGTTCTTC. This gives the protein CASGPPLAGADNEQFF.

V and J are TRBV7-9 and TRBJ1-3, with TRBD1 identical over 7 bases. The CDR3 extends over 14 amino acids. With 4 bases clipped from V and 2 bases from J, the junction kept 2 bases outside the gene matches. Germline V gene sequence: CDR1 SEHNR, CDR2 FQNEAQ (reference sequence). CDR3 sequence: CASSSQGAGNTIYF. CDR3 in DNA: TGTGCCAGCAGCTCCCAGGGGGCTGGAAACACCATATATTTT.

A few counts support this clone. The genes are TRBV4-1 and TRBJ1-1; possibly TRBD1 for D (5 bases). Germline CDR1 is MGHRA and CDR2 is YSYEKL. V lost 0 bases to trimming and J lost 3 bases, with 11 bases between them. The CDR3 loop spans 15 amino acids. CDR3 DNA: TGCGCCAGCAGCCAAGACCTCCAGGGTCACACTGAAGCTTTCTTT. Protein: CASSQDLQGHTEAFF.

In this sample, this clone turned up once. CDR3 region: CASSPQDRVSSYEQYF. CDR3 bases: TGTGCCAGCTCACCACAGGACAGGGTAAGCTCCTACGAGCAGTACTTC. V gene TRBV18 combines with J gene TRBJ2-7; 8 nucleotides line up with TRBD1. The CDR3 is 16 amino acids. V shed 1 base, J shed 0 bases, and the junction held 5 bases outside the gene matches. Germline values: CDR1 KGHSH, CDR2 LQKENI.

The rearrangement uses TRBV27 and TRBJ1-1; maybe TRBD1 (6 bases). V gave up 4 bases and J gave up 4 bases, with 13 bases separating them. Germline lookup yields CDR1 MNHEY and CDR2 SMNVEV (reference sequence). This CDR3 is 14 amino acids long. The CDR3: CASSWGGRSTEAFF. The CDR3 nucleotides read TGTGCCAGCAGTTGGGGGGGCAGGAGCACTGAAGCTTTCTTT.

The sample holds a few counts of this clone. J is TRBJ1-5 and V is TRBV25-1, with D possibly being TRBD1 (6 bases). Germline CDR1 MGHDK, CDR2 SYGVNS. The CDR3 has 15 amino acids. The V gene lost 7 bases and the J gene lost 6 bases, with 19 bases spanning the gap. DNA of the CDR3: TGTGCCAGCACGGGGGGCGGGGGATCGGTTCAGCCCCAGCATTTT. It yields the protein CASTGGGGSVQPQHF.

The V gene is TRBV7-6, the J gene TRBJ2-5; D unclear. CDR1 and CDR2 (germline): SGHVS, FNYEAQ. The CDR3 is 13 amino acids. Trimming took 0 bases from V and 4 from J, leaving 6 bases between them. The CDR3 DNA is TGTGCCAGCAGCTTAGCTCTATTAGAGACCCAGTACTTC. It specifies CASSLALLETQYF.

The chain joins TRBV15 to TRBJ1-5; 10 bases agree with TRBD1. The CDR3 runs to 17 residues. Per germline, CDR1 LNHNV and CDR2 YYDKDF (reference sequence). After removal of 2 bases from V and 3 bases from J, the junction contained 7 bases not matched to a gene. The CDR3 is CATSRSRQGADNQPQHF. The CDR3 DNA is TGTGCCACCAGCAGATCTCGACAGGGGGCGGACAATCAGCCCCAGCATTTT.